The TCR beta chain under discussion was sequenced for a study of CD4+ T cells in melanoma. Generated by immunoSEQ multiplex PCR, the TCRdb table keeps only in-frame clones and is missing some. Of about 10,000 clones in the sample, 68% were seen once. The V and J ends lost 8 bases and 8 bases respectively, with 19 bases between them. CDR1 SGHRS and CDR2 YFSETQ come from the germline V gene. CDR3 length: 13 residues. The TCR sequence derives from a human donor with melanoma. The chain employs TRBV5-1 and TRBJ1-2, with D maybe TRBD1 (5 bases). Input material: cells from a culture (not recorded whether cultured in vitro). The CDR3 DNA is TGCGCCAGTACACGGAGGGACGGCGAGGGCTACACCTTC. Amino acids: CASTRRDGEGYTF. The full variable domain, rest sourced from reference TRBV5-1 and TRBJ1-2, is KAGVTQTPRYLIKTRGQQVTLSCSPISGHRSVSWYQQTPGQGLQFLFEYFSETQRNKGNFPGRFSGRQFSNSRSEMNVSTLELGDSALYLCASTRRDGEGYTFGSGTRLTVV.